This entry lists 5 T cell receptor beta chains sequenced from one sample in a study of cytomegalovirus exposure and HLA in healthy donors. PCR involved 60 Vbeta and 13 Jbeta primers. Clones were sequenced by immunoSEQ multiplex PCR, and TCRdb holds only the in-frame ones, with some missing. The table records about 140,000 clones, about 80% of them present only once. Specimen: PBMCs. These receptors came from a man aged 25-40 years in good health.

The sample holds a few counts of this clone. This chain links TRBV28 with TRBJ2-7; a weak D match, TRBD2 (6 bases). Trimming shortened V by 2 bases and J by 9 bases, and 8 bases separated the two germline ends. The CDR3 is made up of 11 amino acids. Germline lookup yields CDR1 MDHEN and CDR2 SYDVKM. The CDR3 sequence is CASSLGGGQYF. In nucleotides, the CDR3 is TGTGCCAGCAGTTTAGGGGGAGGGCAGTACTTC.

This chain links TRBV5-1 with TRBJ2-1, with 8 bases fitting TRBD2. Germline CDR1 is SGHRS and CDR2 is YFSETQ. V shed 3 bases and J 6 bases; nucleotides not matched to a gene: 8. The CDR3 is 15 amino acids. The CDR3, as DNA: TGCGCCAGCAGCTCTAATAGCGGGACGGGCAATGAGCAGTTCTTC. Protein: CASSSNSGTGNEQFF.

CDR3 nucleotides: TGTGCCAGCAGTAACACAGGGGACGAAAAACTGTTTTTT. Translated: CASSNTGDEKLFF. The chain is built from TRBV6-5 and TRBJ1-4; TRBD1 agrees at 7 bases. Germline CDR1 and CDR2: MNHEY and SVGAGI. V lost 5 bases and J lost 8; bases outside the gene matches: 5. This CDR3 is built from 13 residues.

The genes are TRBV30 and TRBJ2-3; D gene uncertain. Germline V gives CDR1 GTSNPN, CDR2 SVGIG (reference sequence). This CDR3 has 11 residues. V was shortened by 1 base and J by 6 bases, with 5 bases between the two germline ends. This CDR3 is CAWSGADTQYF. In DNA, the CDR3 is TGTGCCTGGAGTGGGGCCGATACGCAGTATTTT.

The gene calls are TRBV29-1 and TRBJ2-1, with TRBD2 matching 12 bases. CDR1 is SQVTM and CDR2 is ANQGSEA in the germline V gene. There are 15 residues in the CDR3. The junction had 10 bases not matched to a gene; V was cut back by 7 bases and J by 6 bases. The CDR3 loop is CSDLSTSGGINEQFF. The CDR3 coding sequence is TGCAGCGACCTATCGACTAGCGGGGGAATCAATGAGCAGTTCTTC.